These T cell receptor beta chains were read from a single sample in a study of blood T cell repertoires in COVID-19. Produced via immunoSEQ multiplex PCR; TCRdb's table is partial and in-frame only. Of 150,000 to 200,000 clones listed, 88% are singletons. The sequenced sample was peripheral blood. The receptors derive from a man aged 65 to 85 with active or convalescent COVID-19. Both conserved end residues are part of each CDR3. A D gene is named only where the DNA matches it firmly. Only some rows state a clone size, as once, few, many or a class for expanded clones.

CDR3 protein: CASSPLGDRGTDTQYF; CDR3 DNA: TGTGCCAGCAGCCCCTTGGGGGACAGGGGCACAGATACGCAGTATTTT; D gene: TRBD1; V gene: TRBV3-1/TRBV3-2; J gene: TRBJ2-3; clone size: -
CDR3 protein: CASSYQLLGQGGVEQYF; CDR3 DNA: TGTGCCAGCAGTTACCAACTTTTGGGACAGGGTGGGGTCGAGCAGTACTTC; D gene: TRBD1; V gene: TRBV27; J gene: TRBJ2-7; clone size: -
CDR3 protein: CASSLGTGSTDTQYF; CDR3 DNA: TGTGCCAGCAGCTTAGGGACAGGGTCCACGGATACGCAGTATTTT; D gene: TRBD1; V gene: TRBV7-7; J gene: TRBJ2-3; clone size: -
CDR3 protein: CASSKVGLAGTGELFF; CDR3 DNA: TGTGCCAGCAGCAAAGTTGGCCTGGCGGGCACCGGGGAGCTGTTTTTT; D gene: -; V gene: TRBV21-1; J gene: TRBJ2-2; clone size: -
CDR3 protein: CASSPGLLAKNIQYF; CDR3 DNA: TGTGCCAGCTCACCAGGGCTACTAGCCAAAAACATTCAGTACTTC; D gene: -; V gene: TRBV18; J gene: TRBJ2-4; clone size: -
CDR3 protein: CASSIPGTGNNYGYTF; CDR3 DNA: TGTGCCAGCAGCATTCCCGGGACAGGGAATAACTATGGCTACACCTTC; D gene: TRBD1; V gene: TRBV28; J gene: TRBJ1-2; clone size: once
CDR3 protein: CASSQGLSGANVLTF; CDR3 DNA: TGTGCCAGCTCCCAGGGTCTCTCTGGGGCCAACGTCCTGACTTTC; D gene: -; V gene: TRBV6-5; J gene: TRBJ2-6; clone size: -
CDR3 protein: CASSPKGGSGVYGELFF; CDR3 DNA: TGTGCCAGCAGCCCAAAAGGAGGTAGCGGGGTATACGGGGAGCTGTTTTTT; D gene: TRBD2; V gene: TRBV9; J gene: TRBJ2-2; clone size: once
CDR3 protein: CASSSGLAGGEEQYF; CDR3 DNA: TGTGCCAGCAGCTCCGGACTAGCGGGAGGGGAAGAGCAGTACTTC; D gene: TRBD2; V gene: TRBV7-2; J gene: TRBJ2-7; clone size: -
CDR3 protein: CATSDSAGFGYGYTF; CDR3 DNA: TGTGCCACCAGTGATTCCGCGGGGTTTGGCTATGGCTACACCTTC; D gene: -; V gene: TRBV24-1; J gene: TRBJ1-2; clone size: -
CDR3 protein: CASSPRGGASYEQYF; CDR3 DNA: TGTGCCAGCAGCCCCAGAGGGGGGGCCTCCTACGAGCAGTACTTC; D gene: -; V gene: TRBV9; J gene: TRBJ2-7; clone size: -
CDR3 protein: CASNPFRDSSYEQYF; CDR3 DNA: TGTGCCAGCAACCCTTTCCGGGACAGCTCCTACGAGCAGTACTTC; D gene: TRBD1; V gene: TRBV28; J gene: TRBJ2-7; clone size: -
CDR3 protein: CASSIIAGVSEQYF; CDR3 DNA: TGTGCCAGTAGTATTATAGCGGGAGTTAGCGAGCAGTACTTC; D gene: TRBD2; V gene: TRBV19; J gene: TRBJ2-7; clone size: -
CDR3 protein: CASSSIQIETGKGQETQYF; CDR3 DNA: TGCGCCAGCAGCAGTATCCAAATAGAGACAGGGAAGGGGCAAGAGACCCAGTACTTC; D gene: TRBD1; V gene: TRBV4-3; J gene: TRBJ2-5; clone size: once
CDR3 protein: CASNTVGTSVYEQYF; CDR3 DNA: TGTGCCAGCAACACGGTGGGGACTAGCGTGTACGAGCAGTACTTC; D gene: TRBD2; V gene: TRBV28; J gene: TRBJ2-7; clone size: -
CDR3 protein: CASSPTSGSRNEQFF; CDR3 DNA: TGTGCCAGCAGCCCTACTAGCGGGAGTAGAAATGAGCAGTTCTTC; D gene: TRBD2; V gene: TRBV5-5; J gene: TRBJ2-1; clone size: -
CDR3 protein: CASSLVGSGRFSYNEQFF; CDR3 DNA: TGTGCCAGCAGCTTAGTTGGTAGCGGGAGGTTCTCCTACAATGAGCAGTTCTTC; D gene: TRBD2; V gene: TRBV7-2; J gene: TRBJ2-1; clone size: once
CDR3 protein: CASQGDTEAFF; CDR3 DNA: TGTGCCAGCCAGGGCGACACTGAAGCTTTCTTT; D gene: -; V gene: TRBV3-1/TRBV3-2; J gene: TRBJ1-1; clone size: -
CDR3 protein: CASSVRGPGEKLFF; CDR3 DNA: TGTGCCAGCAGTGTAAGGGGGCCTGGAGAAAAACTGTTTTTT; D gene: TRBD1; V gene: TRBV25-1; J gene: TRBJ1-4; clone size: -
CDR3 protein: CASSYRDGGTEAFF; CDR3 DNA: TGCGCCAGCAGCTACCGGGACGGGGGCACTGAAGCTTTCTTT; D gene: -; V gene: TRBV5-1; J gene: TRBJ1-1; clone size: -
CDR3 protein: CASRETGGTGNTIYF; CDR3 DNA: TGCGCCAGCCGGGAAACAGGGGGCACTGGAAACACCATATATTTT; D gene: TRBD1; V gene: TRBV5-1; J gene: TRBJ1-3; clone size: -
CDR3 protein: CASGDRGQTQKAFF; CDR3 DNA: TGTGCCAGCGGAGACAGGGGCCAAACGCAGAAAGCTTTCTTT; D gene: TRBD1; V gene: TRBV25-1; J gene: TRBJ1-1; clone size: -
CDR3 protein: CASSRAGTLNYGYTF; CDR3 DNA: TGCGCCAGCAGTCGGGCCGGGACACTTAACTATGGCTACACCTTC; D gene: -; V gene: TRBV5-1; J gene: TRBJ1-2; clone size: -
CDR3 protein: CASLSFSRTNYGYTF; CDR3 DNA: TGTGCCAGTCTCTCTTTTTCCAGGACAAACTATGGCTACACCTTC; D gene: -; V gene: TRBV19; J gene: TRBJ1-2; clone size: -
CDR3 protein: CASSPPGQGQETQYF; CDR3 DNA: TGTGCCAGCAGCCCCCCTGGACAGGGCCAAGAGACCCAGTACTTC; D gene: TRBD1; V gene: TRBV7-2; J gene: TRBJ2-5; clone size: -
CDR3 protein: CASSTGGHLNYEQYF; CDR3 DNA: TGTGCCAGCAGCACAGGGGGACACCTAAACTACGAGCAGTACTTC; D gene: TRBD1; V gene: TRBV7-2; J gene: TRBJ2-7; clone size: -
CDR3 protein: CASTPGTPRGNEQFF; CDR3 DNA: TGTGCCAGTACCCCTGGGACTCCAAGAGGCAATGAGCAGTTCTTC; D gene: -; V gene: TRBV19; J gene: TRBJ2-1; clone size: -
CDR3 protein: CASSRTGGFYEQYF; CDR3 DNA: TGCGCCAGCAGCCGGACAGGGGGCTTCTACGAGCAGTACTTC; D gene: TRBD1; V gene: TRBV10-1; J gene: TRBJ2-7; clone size: -
CDR3 protein: CASRRPGTALSGTSGTDTQYF; CDR3 DNA: TGCGCCAGCAGACGACCCGGGACAGCCCTTTCCGGGACTAGTGGGACAGATACGCAGTATTTT; D gene: -; V gene: TRBV5-1; J gene: TRBJ2-3; clone size: -
CDR3 protein: CASSPTGGETQYF; CDR3 DNA: TGTGCCAGCTCCCCGACAGGGGGTGAGACCCAGTACTTC; D gene: TRBD1; V gene: TRBV18; J gene: TRBJ2-5; clone size: -
CDR3 protein: CASSLDGLGRGHGYTF; CDR3 DNA: TGTGCCAGCAGCTTGGATGGCCTGGGAAGGGGGCATGGCTACACCTTC; D gene: TRBD1; V gene: TRBV5-6; J gene: TRBJ1-2; clone size: -
CDR3 protein: CASSFNQAEHEQYF; CDR3 DNA: TGCGCCAGCAGCTTCAATCAGGCAGAACACGAGCAGTACTTC; D gene: -; V gene: TRBV5-1; J gene: TRBJ2-7; clone size: few
CDR3 protein: CATSDGGAETQYF; CDR3 DNA: TGTGCCACCAGTGATGGAGGGGCAGAGACCCAGTACTTC; D gene: -; V gene: TRBV24-1; J gene: TRBJ2-5; clone size: -
CDR3 protein: CASSFLMGAGNIQYF; CDR3 DNA: TGTGCCAGCAGTTTCTTAATGGGGGCGGGAAACATTCAGTACTTC; D gene: -; V gene: TRBV28; J gene: TRBJ2-4; clone size: -
CDR3 protein: CASSSRGAYEQYF; CDR3 DNA: TGTGCCAGCAGCTCCAGGGGGGCCTACGAGCAGTACTTC; D gene: -; V gene: TRBV7-2; J gene: TRBJ2-7; clone size: -
CDR3 protein: CASRYKLAGVSEQYF; CDR3 DNA: TGTGCCAGTAGGTATAAGCTAGCGGGAGTAAGCGAGCAGTACTTC; D gene: TRBD2; V gene: TRBV19; J gene: TRBJ2-7; clone size: -
CDR3 protein: CASRSTDTSGANVLTF; CDR3 DNA: TGTGCAAGTCGCTCCACGGACACCTCTGGGGCCAACGTCCTGACTTTC; D gene: -; V gene: TRBV12-2; J gene: TRBJ2-6; clone size: -
CDR3 protein: CASPPRGYGADTQYF; CDR3 DNA: TGTGCCAGCCCTCCGCGGGGGTACGGGGCAGATACGCAGTATTTT; D gene: TRBD2; V gene: TRBV2; J gene: TRBJ2-3; clone size: -
CDR3 protein: CASSLSRDSEQFF; CDR3 DNA: TGTGCCAGCAGCTTATCCAGGGACAGTGAGCAGTTCTTC; D gene: TRBD1; V gene: TRBV7-7; J gene: TRBJ2-1; clone size: -
CDR3 protein: CAWSGDRGQLVSNQPQHF; CDR3 DNA: TGTGCCTGGAGTGGGGACAGGGGGCAGTTAGTGAGCAATCAGCCCCAGCATTTT; D gene: TRBD1; V gene: TRBV30; J gene: TRBJ1-5; clone size: -
CDR3 protein: CAISDWSSYEQYF; CDR3 DNA: TGTGCCATCAGTGACTGGAGCTCCTACGAGCAGTACTTC; D gene: -; V gene: TRBV10-3; J gene: TRBJ2-7; clone size: -
CDR3 protein: CASNHRGSDTQYF; CDR3 DNA: TGTGCCAGCAACCACAGGGGGTCAGATACGCAGTATTTT; D gene: TRBD1; V gene: TRBV2; J gene: TRBJ2-3; clone size: -
CDR3 protein: CASSLVEADTQYF; CDR3 DNA: TGTGCCAGCAGCTTAGTGGAGGCAGATACGCAGTATTTT; D gene: -; V gene: TRBV7-2; J gene: TRBJ2-3; clone size: -
CDR3 protein: CASSEPSGGPGDTQYF; CDR3 DNA: TGCGCCAGCAGTGAGCCTAGCGGGGGGCCAGGGGATACGCAGTATTTT; D gene: TRBD2; V gene: TRBV10-1; J gene: TRBJ2-3; clone size: -
CDR3 protein: CASSGSGGRFTDTQYF; CDR3 DNA: TGTGCCAGCAGCGGTAGCGGGGGGCGCTTCACAGATACGCAGTATTTT; D gene: TRBD2; V gene: TRBV9; J gene: TRBJ2-3; clone size: -
CDR3 protein: CASTSFGGRSSYNEQFF; CDR3 DNA: TGTGCCAGCACATCATTCGGCGGGAGGAGCTCCTACAATGAGCAGTTCTTC; D gene: TRBD2; V gene: TRBV3-1/TRBV3-2; J gene: TRBJ2-1; clone size: -
CDR3 protein: CASSPLQGMVYGYTF; CDR3 DNA: TGTGCCAGCTCACCCCTACAGGGGATGGTCTATGGCTACACCTTC; D gene: TRBD1; V gene: TRBV18; J gene: TRBJ1-2; clone size: -
CDR3 protein: CASSLTGVGIGRTGYTF; CDR3 DNA: TGCGCCAGCAGCTTGACAGGTGTAGGGATAGGACGGACGGGCTACACCTTC; D gene: -; V gene: TRBV5-1; J gene: TRBJ1-2; clone size: -
CDR3 protein: CASSPNVVPGDTQYF; CDR3 DNA: TGTGCCAGCAGCCCAAACGTCGTCCCAGGGGATACGCAGTATTTT; D gene: -; V gene: TRBV2; J gene: TRBJ2-3; clone size: -
CDR3 protein: CASSVGQVTDTQYF; CDR3 DNA: TGTGCCAGTAGTGTGGGACAGGTCACAGATACGCAGTATTTT; D gene: TRBD1; V gene: TRBV19; J gene: TRBJ2-3; clone size: -
CDR3 protein: CASSIEGGDSPLHF; CDR3 DNA: TGTGCCAGTAGTATAGAGGGCGGGGATTCACCCCTCCACTTT; D gene: -; V gene: TRBV19; J gene: TRBJ1-6; clone size: -
CDR3 protein: CASQVAGTDTQYF; CDR3 DNA: TGTGCCAGCCAGGTAGCGGGCACAGATACGCAGTATTTT; D gene: -; V gene: TRBV11-2; J gene: TRBJ2-3; clone size: -